This T cell receptor beta chain is drawn from a study of blood T cell repertoires in COVID-19. Study context: The samples span acute and convalescent COVID-19 from the United States, Italy and Spain.

Original data processing: Nucleated cell counts were estimated from reference gene primer amplification. TCRdb keeps only in-frame clones here, not all; method: immunoSEQ multiplex PCR. V and J calls and clone size are given by that table; D and trimming were obtained from the DNA. This table holds over 100,000 clones, around nine tenths found once. Germline CDR1 reads LNHDA; CDR2 reads SQIVND (reference sequence). J was trimmed by 15 bases and V by 3 bases; bases with no gene match: 13. CDR3 size: 15 residues. The rearrangement links TRBV19 to TRBJ1-6; 8 bases align to TRBD1. The receptor was isolated from a man aged 45-60 years with active COVID-19. Sequences were obtained from peripheral blood. The CDR3: CASSISGTGSLLLHF. The CDR3 DNA reads as TGTGCCAGTAGTATTTCCGGGACAGGCTCCCTTCTCCTCCACTTT.